A selection of T cell receptor beta chains follows, all from one sample in a study of molecular identifiers for immune sequencing clone quantification. TCRdb re-derived calls from the PCR reads in MiXCR, one entry per CDR3 protein. The data hold under 85,000 distinct CDR3 sequences, with less than 20% observed a single time. The sample was naive CD8+ T cells from blood, with Jurkat cell RNA spiked in. These receptors all stem from a human donor in good health. Some libraries in this study had Jurkat cell RNA spiked in. The conserved cysteine and the conserved F or W are not part of the CDR3 here. The D gene is left open where the match is weak.

v_gene,j_gene,d_gene,CDR3aa
TRBV2,TRBJ2-7,-,ASSEVPGTSYEQY
TRBV10-2,TRBJ1-2,-,ASRDSNYGYT
TRBV12-3/TRBV12-4,TRBJ2-5,-,ASSKLEGGPQETQY
TRBV6-5,TRBJ2-7,TRBD1,ASSYSTGGDEQY
TRBV23-1,TRBJ1-1,TRBD1,ASSPPGQGEMNTEAF
TRBV29-1,TRBJ2-1,-,SVPKKSSYNEQF
TRBV7-9,TRBJ2-3,TRBD2,ASSYTSGNTDTQY
TRBV28,TRBJ2-7,TRBD2,ASSYGTTYEQY
TRBV19,TRBJ1-1,-,ASSIALGSTEAF
TRBV28,TRBJ2-3,TRBD2,ASSPAGGEDTQY
TRBV5-1,TRBJ2-1,-,ASSLALTGENEQF
TRBV7-8,TRBJ2-4,-,ASSSEGRQC
TRBV5-1,TRBJ2-7,TRBD1,ASSLTLDRVSGERSYEQY
TRBV20-1,TRBJ2-7,TRBD2,SATLAGVFFSIGQY
TRBV4-1,TRBJ2-5,TRBD2,ASSPGLAQETQY
TRBV5-6,TRBJ2-3,TRBD2,ASSLGGGPTDTQC
TRBV4-1,TRBJ1-5,TRBD1,ASSQGTGVNQPQH
TRBV4-2,TRBJ2-7,TRBD2,ASSQERLAGDEQY